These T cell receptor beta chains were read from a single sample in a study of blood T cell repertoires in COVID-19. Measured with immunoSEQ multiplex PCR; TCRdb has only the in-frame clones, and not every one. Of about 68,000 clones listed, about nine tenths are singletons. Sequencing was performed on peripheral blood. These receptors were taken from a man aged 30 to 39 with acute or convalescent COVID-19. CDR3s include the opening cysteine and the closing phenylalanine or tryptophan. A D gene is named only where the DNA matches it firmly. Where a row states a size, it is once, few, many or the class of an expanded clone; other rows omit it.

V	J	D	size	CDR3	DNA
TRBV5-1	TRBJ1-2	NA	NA	CASSLDRVYGYTF	TGCGCCAGCAGCTTGGACAGGGTTTATGGCTACACCTTC
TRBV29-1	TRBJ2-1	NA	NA	CSVEQAEQFF	TGCAGCGTCGAGCAGGCGGAGCAGTTCTTC
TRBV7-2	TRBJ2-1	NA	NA	CASSLGTRIRANEQFF	TGTGCCAGCAGCTTAGGCACTAGGATACGTGCCAATGAGCAGTTCTTC
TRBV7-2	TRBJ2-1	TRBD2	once	CASSLARTSGPHNEQFF	TGTGCCAGCAGCTTAGCGAGGACTAGCGGTCCCCACAATGAGCAGTTCTTC
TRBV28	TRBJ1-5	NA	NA	CASSFLVGRAYDQPQHF	TGTGCCAGCAGTTTTCTAGTGGGCAGGGCGTATGATCAGCCCCAGCATTTT
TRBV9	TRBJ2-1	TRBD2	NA	CASSIRLAVVLFFHEQFF	TGTGCCAGCAGCATTCGACTAGCGGTTGTTTTGTTCTTCCATGAGCAGTTCTTC
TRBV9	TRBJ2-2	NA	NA	CASSLRAVITGELFF	TGTGCCAGCAGCCTAAGAGCGGTGATCACCGGGGAGCTGTTTTTT
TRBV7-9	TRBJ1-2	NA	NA	CASSLAGDSRGYTF	TGTGCCAGCAGCTTAGCAGGGGATTCCAGGGGCTACACCTTC
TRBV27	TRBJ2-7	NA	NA	CASRTGQNEQYF	TGTGCCAGCAGAACAGGGCAAAACGAGCAGTACTTC
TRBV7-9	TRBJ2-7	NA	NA	CASSPAEDPYEQYF	TGTGCCAGCAGCCCAGCGGAGGACCCCTACGAGCAGTACTTC
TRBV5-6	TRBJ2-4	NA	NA	CASSLPKNIQYF	TGTGCCAGCAGCTTGCCGAAAAACATTCAGTACTTC
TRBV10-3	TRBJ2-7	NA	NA	CAIRRGEGGEQYF	TGTGCCATCAGACGGGGTGAGGGAGGCGAGCAGTACTTC
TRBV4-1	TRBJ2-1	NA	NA	CASSQLQALAYNEQFF	TGCGCCAGCAGCCAACTTCAGGCACTAGCCTACAATGAGCAGTTCTTC
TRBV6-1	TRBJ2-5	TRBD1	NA	CASSEAWTGLQETQYF	TGTGCCAGCAGTGAAGCATGGACAGGCCTCCAAGAGACCCAGTACTTC
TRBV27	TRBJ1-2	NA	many	CASSLSPTAWGSYTF	TGTGCCAGCAGTTTAAGCCCGACAGCTTGGGGTAGCTACACCTTC
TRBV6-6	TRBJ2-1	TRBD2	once	CAGSFAGGKGEQFF	TGTGCCGGATCCTTTGCGGGAGGGAAGGGTGAGCAGTTCTTC
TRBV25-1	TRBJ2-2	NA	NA	CASSPRFAGITTGELFF	TGTGCCAGCAGTCCCCGGTTCGCGGGCATTACCACCGGGGAGCTGTTTTTT
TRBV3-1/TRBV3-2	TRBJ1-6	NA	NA	CASSQEGGFNPPLHF	TGTGCCAGCAGCCAAGAAGGAGGGTTTAATCCACCCCTCCACTTT
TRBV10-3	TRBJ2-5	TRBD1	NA	CAISRGQEETQYF	TGTGCCATCAGTCGCGGACAGGAAGAGACCCAGTACTTC
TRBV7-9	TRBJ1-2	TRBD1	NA	CASSPGQVYDGYTF	TGTGCCAGCAGCCCAGGACAGGTGTATGATGGCTACACCTTC